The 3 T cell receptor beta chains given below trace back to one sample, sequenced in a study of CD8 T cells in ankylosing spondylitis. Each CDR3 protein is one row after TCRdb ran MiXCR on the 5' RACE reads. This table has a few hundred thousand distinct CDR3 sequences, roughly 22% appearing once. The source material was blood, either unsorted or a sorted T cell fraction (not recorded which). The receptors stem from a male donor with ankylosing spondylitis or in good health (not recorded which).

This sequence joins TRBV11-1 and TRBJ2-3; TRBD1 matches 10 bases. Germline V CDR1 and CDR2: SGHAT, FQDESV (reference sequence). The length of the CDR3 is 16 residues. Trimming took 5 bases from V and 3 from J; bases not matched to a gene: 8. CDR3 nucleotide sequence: TGTGCCAGCAGCACACGGACAGGGGGTCTGACAGATACGCAGTATTTT. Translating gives CASSTRTGGLTDTQYF.

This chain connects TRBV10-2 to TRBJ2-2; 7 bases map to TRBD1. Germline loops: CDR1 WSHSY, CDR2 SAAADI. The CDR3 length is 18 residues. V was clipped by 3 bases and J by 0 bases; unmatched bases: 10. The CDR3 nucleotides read TGCGCCAGCAGTGAAAGGACAGGACAATCCGCGAACACCGGGGAGCTGTTTTTT. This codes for CASSERTGQSANTGELFF.

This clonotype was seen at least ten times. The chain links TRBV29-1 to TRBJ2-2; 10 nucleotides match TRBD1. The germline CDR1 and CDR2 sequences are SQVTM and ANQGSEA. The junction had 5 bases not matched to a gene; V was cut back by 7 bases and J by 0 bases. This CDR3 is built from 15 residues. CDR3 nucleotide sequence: TGCAGCGCAAGAGGACAGGGGGCGAACACCGGGGAGCTGTTTTTT. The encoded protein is CSARGQGANTGELFF.